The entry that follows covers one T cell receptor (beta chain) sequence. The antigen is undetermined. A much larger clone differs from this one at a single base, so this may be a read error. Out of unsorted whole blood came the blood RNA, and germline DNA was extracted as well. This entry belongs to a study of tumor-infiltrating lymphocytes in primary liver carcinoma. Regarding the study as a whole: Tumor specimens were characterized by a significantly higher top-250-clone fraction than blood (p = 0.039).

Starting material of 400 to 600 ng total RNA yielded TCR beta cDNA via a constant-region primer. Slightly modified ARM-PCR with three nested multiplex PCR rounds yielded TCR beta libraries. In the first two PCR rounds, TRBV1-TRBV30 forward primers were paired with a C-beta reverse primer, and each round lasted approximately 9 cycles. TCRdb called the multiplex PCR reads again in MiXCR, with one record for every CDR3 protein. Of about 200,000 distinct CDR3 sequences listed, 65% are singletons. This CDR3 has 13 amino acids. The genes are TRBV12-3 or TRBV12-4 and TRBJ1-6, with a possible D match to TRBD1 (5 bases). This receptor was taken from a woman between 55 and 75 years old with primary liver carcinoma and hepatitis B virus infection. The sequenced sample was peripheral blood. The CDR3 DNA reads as TGTGCCGGCAGTTTCATGGGGGATTCACCCCTCCACTTT. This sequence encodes CAGSFMGDSPLHF.